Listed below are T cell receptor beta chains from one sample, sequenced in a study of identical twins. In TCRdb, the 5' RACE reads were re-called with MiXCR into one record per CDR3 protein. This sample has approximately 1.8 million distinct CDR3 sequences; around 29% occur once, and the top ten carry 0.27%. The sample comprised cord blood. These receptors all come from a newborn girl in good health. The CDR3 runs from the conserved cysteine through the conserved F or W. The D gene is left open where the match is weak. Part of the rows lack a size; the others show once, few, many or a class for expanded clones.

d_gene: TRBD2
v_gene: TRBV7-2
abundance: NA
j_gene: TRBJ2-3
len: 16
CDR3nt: TGTGCCAGCAGCTTAGGGCCCGGGACTAGGACAGATACGCAGTATTTT
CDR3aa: CASSLGPGTRTDTQYF

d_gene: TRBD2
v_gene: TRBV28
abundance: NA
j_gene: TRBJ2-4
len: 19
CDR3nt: TGTGCCAGCAGTTTAATCCGCGGGAGGGCTCTCTTAGCCAAAAACATTCAGTACTTC
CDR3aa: CASSLIRGRALLAKNIQYF

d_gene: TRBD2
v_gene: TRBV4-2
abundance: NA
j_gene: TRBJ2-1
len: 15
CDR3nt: TGTGCCAGCAGCCAAGGGGGGGGGAGGGGTAATGAGCAGTTCTTC
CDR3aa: CASSQGGGRGNEQFF

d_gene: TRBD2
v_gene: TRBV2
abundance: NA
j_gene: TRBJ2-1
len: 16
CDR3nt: TGTGCCCCCTTTCTAACGGGGACTAGCGGGGGCAAAGGGCAGTTCTTC
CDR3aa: CAPFLTGTSGGKGQFF

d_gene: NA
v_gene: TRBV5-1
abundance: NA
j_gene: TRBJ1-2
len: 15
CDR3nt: TGCGCCAGCAGCTTGGAAGACATCTTCCACTATGGCTACACCTTC
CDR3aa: CASSLEDIFHYGYTF

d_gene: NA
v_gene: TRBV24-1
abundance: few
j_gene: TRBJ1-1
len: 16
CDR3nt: TGTGCCACCAGTGACCCGGGCCCGAGGTTGAGCACTGAAGCTTTCTTT
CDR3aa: CATSDPGPRLSTEAFF

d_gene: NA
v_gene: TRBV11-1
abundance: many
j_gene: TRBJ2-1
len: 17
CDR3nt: TGTGCCAGCTCCGACCCGTCGGGTTGGGGTCGCTACAATGAGCAGTTCTTC
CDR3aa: CASSDPSGWGRYNEQFF

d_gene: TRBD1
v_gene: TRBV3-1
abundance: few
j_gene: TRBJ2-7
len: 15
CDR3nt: TGTGCCAGCAGCACTGGACAGGGGGCCTACAATGAGCAGTACTTC
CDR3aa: CASSTGQGAYNEQYF

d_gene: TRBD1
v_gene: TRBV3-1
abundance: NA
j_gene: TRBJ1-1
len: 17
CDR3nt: TGTGCCAGCAGCCAAGATTTTGACTCAGGGGGGGCCACTGAAGCTTTCTTT
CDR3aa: CASSQDFDSGGATEAFF

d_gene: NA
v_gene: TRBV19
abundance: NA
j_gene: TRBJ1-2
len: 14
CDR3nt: TGTGCCAGTAGTATGTCAGGACATCTCTATGGCTACACCTTC
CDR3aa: CASSMSGHLYGYTF

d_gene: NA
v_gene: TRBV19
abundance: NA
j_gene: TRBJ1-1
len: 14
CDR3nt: TGTGCCAGTAGTTCCAGGACCCCCAACACTGAAGCTTTCTTT
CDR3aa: CASSSRTPNTEAFF

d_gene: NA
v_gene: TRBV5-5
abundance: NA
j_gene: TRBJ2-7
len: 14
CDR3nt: TGTGCCAGCAGCTTGTACATCAGGGGTGCTGAGCAGTACTTC
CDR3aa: CASSLYIRGAEQYF

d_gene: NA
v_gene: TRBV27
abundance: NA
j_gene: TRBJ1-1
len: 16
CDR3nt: TGTGCCAGCAGTTCGGAACGCGGGCTCCTCGACACTGAAGCTTTCTTT
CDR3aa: CASSSERGLLDTEAFF

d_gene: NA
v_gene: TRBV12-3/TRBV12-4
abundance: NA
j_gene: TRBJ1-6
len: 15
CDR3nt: TGTGCCAGCAGTCCCAGGAGGGCCTATAATTCACCCCCCCACTTT
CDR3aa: CASSPRRAYNSPPHF

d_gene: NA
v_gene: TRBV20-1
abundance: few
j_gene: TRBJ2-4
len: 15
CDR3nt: TGCAGTGCACCGGCGACACAACTAGCCAAAAACATTCAGTACTTC
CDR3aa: CSAPATQLAKNIQYF

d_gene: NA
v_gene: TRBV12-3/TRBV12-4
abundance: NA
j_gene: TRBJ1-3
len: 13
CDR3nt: TGTGCCAGCAGCCCCCAATCTGGAAACACCATATATTTT
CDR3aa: CASSPQSGNTIYF

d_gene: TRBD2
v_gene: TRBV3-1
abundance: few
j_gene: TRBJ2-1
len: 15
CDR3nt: TGTGCCAGCAGCCCAGGACTAGTTCTCTACAATGAGCAGTTCTTC
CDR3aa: CASSPGLVLYNEQFF

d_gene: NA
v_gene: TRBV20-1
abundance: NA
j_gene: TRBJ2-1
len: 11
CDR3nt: TGCAGTGCTACATTAGGCTATGAGCAGTTCTTC
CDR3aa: CSATLGYEQFF

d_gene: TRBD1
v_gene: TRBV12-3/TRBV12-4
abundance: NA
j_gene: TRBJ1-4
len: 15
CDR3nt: TGTGCCAGCAACCCCGGGACAGGGACTAATGAAAAACTGTTTTTT
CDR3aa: CASNPGTGTNEKLFF

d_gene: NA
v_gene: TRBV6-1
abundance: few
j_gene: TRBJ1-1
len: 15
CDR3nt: TGTGCCAGCAGTGAGGACAGCCCCATGAACACTGAAGCTTTCTTT
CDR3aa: CASSEDSPMNTEAFF

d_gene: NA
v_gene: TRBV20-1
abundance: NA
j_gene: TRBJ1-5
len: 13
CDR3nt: TGCAGTGCTAGAAGGGGCAGGGTCAAGCCCCAGCATTTT
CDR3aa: CSARRGRVKPQHF

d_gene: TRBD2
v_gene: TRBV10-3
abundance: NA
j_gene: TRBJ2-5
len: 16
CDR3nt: TGTGCCATCTCTACTAGCGGGAGCCCCCTCCAAGAGACCCAGTACTTC
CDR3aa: CAISTSGSPLQETQYF